The 25 T cell receptor beta chains presented below share a single source sample, sequenced in a study of shared clonotypes between healthy human individuals (dated by TCRdb to the early 2020s). Libraries were built with the immunoSEQ multiplex PCR assay. As stored in TCRdb, this immuneACCESS dataset retains in-frame rearrangements with V and J assigned. A fraction of the clones does not appear; measured against another copy, unresolved V genes explain less than half of the discrepancy, and the remainder lacks a known reason. The sample profile shows about 2 million clones; about 95% of them were found once. Around 1% of the sample goes to the ten largest clones. CD8 naive samples were obtained by positive selection for CCR7 among CD45RO-negative cells, yielding a CD45RA+CCR7+ population from which TemRA cells were excluded. Input material: naive CD8+ T cells sorted from blood. The cell subset or site tag for this specimen amounts to: CD45RA+CCR7+. These receptors all come from a young man in good health.

The rearrangement links TRBV7-9 to TRBJ2-7; a possible D gene is TRBD2 (6 bases). Per the germline V gene, CDR1 is SEHNR and CDR2 is FQNEAQ (reference sequence). V lost 6 bases and J lost 6, with 15 bases in between. The CDR3 loop spans 13 amino acids. The CDR3 region is CASSFALGGEQYF. The CDR3 DNA is TGTGCCAGCAGTTTCGCACTGGGGGGCGAGCAGTACTTC.

V is TRBV4-1 and J is TRBJ2-7, with D possibly TRBD2 on 5 matching bases. Germline CDR1 MGHRA, CDR2 YSYEKL. There are 15 residues in the CDR3. The V end lost 1 base, the J end lost 1 base, and 11 bases lay between the germline ends. The CDR3 loop reads CASSQGRTGSYEQYF. Written as DNA, the CDR3 is TGCGCCAGCAGCCAAGGTAGGACTGGTTCCTACGAGCAGTACTTC.

For the CDR3, the DNA is TGTGCCACCTCCAGGGGGCAAGAGCAGTACTTC. This encodes CATSRGQEQYF. The chain is built from TRBV19 and TRBJ2-7; 8 nucleotides match TRBD1. The germline V gene encodes CDR1 LNHDA and CDR2 SQIVND (reference sequence). The J segment lost 7 bases and the V segment lost 10 bases, leaving 6 bases of the junction unmatched. The length of the CDR3 is 11 residues.

The genes are TRBV28 and TRBJ2-1; D is possibly TRBD1 (6 bases). Trimming left V 3 bases short and J 3 bases short, with 18 bases between. Germline loops: CDR1 MDHEN, CDR2 SYDVKM. The length of the CDR3 is 17 residues. CDR3 sequence (DNA): TGTGCCAGCAGTTTTTATCAGGGGACAACCCTCTACAATGAGCAGTTCTTC. Amino acids: CASSFYQGTTLYNEQFF.

This chain links TRBV9 with TRBJ1-6; D is possibly TRBD1 (5 bases). The CDR3 is 15 amino acids. V was trimmed by 0 bases and J by 10 bases, leaving 14 bases between them. Looked up from germline, CDR1 is SGDLS and CDR2 is YYNGEE. The CDR3 sequence is CASSVGGGDGSPLHF. As DNA, the CDR3 is TGTGCCAGCAGCGTAGGGGGAGGGGACGGGTCACCCCTCCACTTT.

This clone was counted a single time. This rearrangement joins TRBV7-9 to TRBJ1-2; 9 bases are shared with TRBD1. The CDR3 runs to 19 residues. Germline V gives CDR1 SEHNR, CDR2 FQNEAQ (reference sequence). Trimming cost V 5 bases and J 0 bases; bases outside gene matches: 16. The DNA of the CDR3 is TGTGCCAGCAGCGCCTCCGGGACAGGGTCCGGGGGGTCTAACTATGGCTACACCTTC. This sequence encodes CASSASGTGSGGSNYGYTF.

V usage is TRBV6-6 and J usage is TRBJ2-7; D may be TRBD1 (5 bases). Trimming pared 2 bases from V and 2 bases from J, leaving 7 bases between. Germline V gives CDR1 MNHNY, CDR2 SVGAGI (reference sequence). This CDR3 is 13 amino acids long. CDR3 in DNA: TGTGCCAGCAGTTACGACAGCCCCTACGAGCAGTACTTC. Residues: CASSYDSPYEQYF.

The chain is built from TRBV7-9 and TRBJ2-7; D not certain. Germline V gene data show CDR1 as SEHNR and CDR2 as FQNEAQ (reference sequence). The CDR3 covers 16 residues. Trimming shortened V by 1 base and J by 0 bases, and 13 bases separated the two germline ends. The DNA for the CDR3 is TGTGCCAGCAGCTTAGTGTTCGGGTTCCGCTCCTACGAGCAGTACTTC. This sequence encodes CASSLVFGFRSYEQYF.

The V call is TRBV4-1, the J call TRBJ2-7; 9 nucleotides align to TRBD1. The V and J ends lost 0 bases and 1 base, in that order; junction bases with no gene match: 4. The CDR3 consists of 16 residues. CDR1 and CDR2 from the germline V gene are MGHRA and YSYEKL. The CDR3 sequence: CASSQDSGTGSYEQYF. The CDR3 DNA sequence: TGCGCCAGCAGCCAAGATTCTGGGACAGGGTCCTACGAGCAGTACTTC.

To note about this clone: The same CDR3 is also encoded by other DNA sequences in this sample. The chain recombines TRBV9 with TRBJ2-7; D is perhaps TRBD2 (5 bases). Trimming took 0 bases from V and 4 from J, leaving 11 bases between them. Germline assignment: CDR1 SGDLS and CDR2 YYNGEE. CDR3 length: 14 residues. CDR3 sequence: CASSVGLGGYEQYF. CDR3 bases: TGTGCCAGCAGCGTAGGTTTAGGAGGATACGAGCAGTACTTC.

Points on this clone: Additional DNA sequences in this sample encode the identical CDR3. The chain joins TRBV6-5 to TRBJ2-2; D might be TRBD2 (6 bases). V lost 2 bases, J lost 3 bases, and 7 bases lay in between. The CDR3 consists of 14 residues. Per germline, CDR1 MNHEY and CDR2 SVGAGI. The CDR3: CASSYGGYTGELFF. CDR3 bases: TGTGCCAGCAGTTACGGAGGGTACACCGGGGAGCTGTTTTTT.

J is TRBJ2-7 and V is TRBV4-1; 8 bases agree with TRBD2. This CDR3 is 16 amino acids long. The germline V gene has CDR1 MGHRA and CDR2 YSYEKL. After removal of 4 bases from V and 7 bases from J, the junction contained 15 bases not matched to a gene. The chain's CDR3 is CASSPQPGTPGGEQYF. The CDR3 bases are TGCGCCAGCAGCCCTCAACCCGGGACTCCGGGGGGGGAGCAGTACTTC.

For this clone: The same CDR3 also results from other DNA sequences found in this sample. The chain employs TRBV11-2 and TRBJ2-7; no firm D call. This CDR3 spans 12 amino acids. With 3 bases removed from V and 3 bases from J, the gap between germline ends came to 6 bases. The V gene's germline CDR1 is SGHAT and CDR2 FQNNGV. Here the CDR3 reads CASSFLSYEQYF. For the CDR3, the DNA is TGTGCCAGCAGCTTCCTTAGCTACGAGCAGTACTTC.

The chain has TRBV30 and TRBJ2-7; TRBD2 might be the D (6 bases). V was trimmed by 4 bases and J by 1 base, leaving 11 bases between them. The CDR3 consists of 13 residues. Germline-derived CDR1 and CDR2 are GTSNPN and SVGIG (reference sequence). In DNA, the CDR3 is TGTGCCTGGATCGGTAGCGGTTCCTACGAGCAGTACTTC. Protein sequence: CAWIGSGSYEQYF.

The chain carries TRBV7-2 and TRBJ2-3, with TRBD1 identical over 12 bases. The V segment lost 5 bases and the J segment 4 bases; nucleotides outside the gene matches: 7. The CDR3 is made up of 16 amino acids. Germline CDR1 SGHTA, CDR2 FQGNSA. This CDR3 is CASSDLRDRGPDTQYF. The DNA of the CDR3 is TGTGCCAGCAGCGACCTCCGGGACAGGGGGCCAGATACGCAGTATTTT.

CDR3 coding DNA: TGTGCCAGCAGTTCCCGGGGCGCCTACAATGAGCAGTTCTTC. It yields the protein CASSSRGAYNEQFF. The chain recombines TRBV27 with TRBJ2-1, with D tentatively TRBD1 or TRBD2 (5 bases each). The CDR3 has 14 residues. With 4 bases removed from V and 2 bases from J, the gap between germline ends came to 9 bases. CDR1 MNHEY and CDR2 SMNVEV come from the germline V gene (reference sequence).

V gene TRBV30 combines with J gene TRBJ2-7; D is ambiguous. The germline V gene has CDR1 GTSNPN and CDR2 SVGIG (reference sequence). The V gene lost 4 bases and the J gene lost 2 bases, with 12 bases spanning the gap. The CDR3 is 13 amino acids. CDR3 loop: CAWTWSAAYEQYF. CDR3 bases: TGTGCCTGGACTTGGTCCGCCGCCTACGAGCAGTACTTC.

This sequence joins TRBV14 and TRBJ2-1, with 7 bases fitting TRBD2. The V gene's germline CDR1 is SGHDN and CDR2 FVKESK. The V gene end was trimmed by 0 bases and the J gene end by 8 bases; junction bases not matched to a gene: 10. The CDR3 has 16 amino acids. CDR3 residues: CASSQEWGRAFDEQFF. CDR3 bases: TGTGCCAGCAGCCAAGAATGGGGGAGGGCGTTCGATGAGCAGTTCTTC.

The chain employs TRBV11-1 and TRBJ2-7; 10 bases align to TRBD1. The germline CDR1 and CDR2 sequences are SGHAT and FQDESV (reference sequence). This CDR3 spans 15 amino acids. The V gene end was trimmed by 0 bases and the J gene end by 5 bases; junction bases not matched to a gene: 4. The CDR3 reads CASSLARQGAHEQYF. CDR3 coding DNA: TGTGCCAGCAGCTTAGCGCGACAGGGGGCACACGAGCAGTACTTC.

In its sample, this clone was seen a few times. The chain is built from TRBV15 and TRBJ2-2; D remains ambiguous. Germline assignment: CDR1 LNHNV and CDR2 YYDKDF (reference sequence). Trimming took 5 bases from V and 6 from J, leaving 7 bases between them. CDR3 length: 12 amino acids. In nucleotides, the CDR3 is TGTGCCACCAGCCCTCTCGCCGGGGAGCTGTTTTTT. Protein sequence: CATSPLAGELFF.

The chain couples TRBV4-1 to TRBJ2-5; possibly TRBD2 for D (6 bases). The germline CDR1 and CDR2 sequences are MGHRA and YSYEKL. This CDR3 is built from 16 residues. Trimming cost V 4 bases and J 2 bases, with 17 bases left between them. In nucleotides, the CDR3 is TGCGCCAGCAGCCCAGGTGGGGCTAGCGCTCAAGAGACCCAGTACTTC. It specifies CASSPGGASAQETQYF.

The chain has TRBV6-4 and TRBJ2-5, with TRBD1 as a possible D gene (5 bases). This CDR3 contains 16 residues. The germline gives CDR1 MRHNA, CDR2 SNTAGT. The ends were cut back, 0 bases at V and 0 bases at J, with 11 bases in the middle. Here the CDR3 reads CASSDSRTQYQETQYF. The CDR3 nucleotides are TGTGCCAGCAGTGACTCCCGGACACAGTACCAAGAGACCCAGTACTTC.

V gene TRBV5-4 combines with J gene TRBJ1-2; D remains unclear. The length of the CDR3 is 13 residues. The V gene's germline CDR1 is SGHNT and CDR2 YYREEE (reference sequence). Trimming stripped 5 bases from V and 2 bases from J, with 10 bases between. The CDR3 here is CASSLSYNYGYTF. In DNA form, the CDR3 reads TGTGCCAGCAGTTTGTCCTACAACTATGGCTACACCTTC.

This clone was counted a single time. This chain joins TRBV18 and TRBJ1-2; possible D gene TRBD1, 5 bases. The CDR3 spans 14 residues. Germline CDR1 KGHSH, CDR2 LQKENI. Trimming took off 0 bases at V and 5 bases at J, with 10 bases between the two ends. Here the CDR3 reads CASSPPGAGYGYTF. CDR3 DNA sequence: TGTGCCAGCTCACCACCAGGGGCGGGATATGGCTACACCTTC.

The CDR3 here is CASSQDQEEGSYEQYF. For the CDR3, the DNA is TGCGCCAGCAGCCAAGACCAGGAGGAGGGGTCGTACGAGCAGTACTTC. The chain joins TRBV4-1 to TRBJ2-7, with TRBD2 as a possible D gene (6 bases). V was clipped by 0 bases and J by 4 bases, with 16 bases between them. Germline V gives CDR1 MGHRA, CDR2 YSYEKL. The CDR3 extends over 16 amino acids.